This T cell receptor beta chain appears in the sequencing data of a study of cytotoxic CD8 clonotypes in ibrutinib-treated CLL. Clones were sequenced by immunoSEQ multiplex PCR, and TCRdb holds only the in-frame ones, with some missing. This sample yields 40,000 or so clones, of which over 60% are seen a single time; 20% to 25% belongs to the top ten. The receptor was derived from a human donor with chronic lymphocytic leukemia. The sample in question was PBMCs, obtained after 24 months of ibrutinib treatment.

CDR3 nucleotides: TGCGCCAGCAGTGAGTCGCCCCCTAGCGGGTGGCGGAATGAGCAGTTCTTC. As protein: CASSESPPSGWRNEQFF. The V gene is TRBV10-1, the J gene TRBJ2-1; 8 bases map to TRBD2. CDR1 is WNHNN, CDR2 SYGVQD, per germline (reference sequence). This CDR3 has 17 amino acids. With 0 bases clipped from V and 7 bases from J, the junction kept 11 bases outside the gene matches.